This T cell receptor (beta chain) is drawn from a study of human T cells and chemical hapten exposure. Comment on this clonotype: Its antigen is currently unknown.

Whole-study findings and limits: Counts of expanded TCRs (at PT1) showed a positive correlation with patch test score.

In germline, CDR1 is MGHRA, CDR2 YSYEKL. This CDR3 has 15 amino acids. Deletions cut 2 bases from V and 0 bases from J, with 11 bases between. Time point defined: pre-sensitization, week 0. Treatment specified: therapeutic diphenylcyclopropenone sensitization with weekly scalp DPC. TCRdb ran MiXCR on the RACE reads and lists one entry per CDR3 protein. The sample holds approximately 80,000 distinct CDR3 sequences; around 15% are singletons and the top ten take 4.6%. Sequenced material: whole blood, taken in connection with sensitization to the hapten diphenylcyclopropenone (DPC). The J gene is TRBJ2-7, the V gene TRBV4-1, with D perhaps TRBD1 or TRBD2 (5 bases each). The TCR originated in a woman between 45 and 60 years old with alopecia areata. Some clones in this sample may be carry-over from other donors' samples. CDR3 nucleotides: TGCGCCAGCAGCCAACCGGGACGGGCCTCCTACGAGCAGTACTTC. Its protein product is CASSQPGRASYEQYF.